These 17 T cell receptor beta chains share one sample of origin, sequenced in a study of cytomegalovirus exposure and HLA in healthy donors (dated by TCRdb to 2015 to 2018). Library method: the immunoSEQ multiplex PCR assay. The source is immuneACCESS, and TCRdb retained only in-frame sequences with V and J called. Part of the clones is not carried over; for the studies checked, unresolved V genes explain less than half of this, and the remainder is unexplained. The sample table records tens of thousands of clones; 95% to 97% of these occur just once. About a tenth of the sample belongs to the ten largest clones. Material: PBMCs. These receptors were taken from a man in his thirties or forties in good health and CMV-seropositive.

This rearrangement joins TRBV7-8 to TRBJ1-1; TRBD1 matches 7 bases. The trim removed 0 bases at V and 5 bases at J, leaving 9 bases unmatched. This CDR3 is built from 16 residues. Looked up from germline, CDR1 is SGHVS and CDR2 is FQNEAQ. The CDR3 spells CASSLAGLIRGTEAFF. CDR3 nucleotide sequence: TGTGCCAGCAGCTTAGCAGGACTGATCAGGGGGACTGAAGCTTTCTTT. The full variable domain, rest sourced from reference TRBV7-8 and TRBJ1-1, is GAGVSQSPRYKVAKRGQDVALRCDPISGHVSLFWYQQALGQGPEFLTYFQNEAQLDKSGLPSDRFFAERPEGSVSTLKIQRTQQEDSAVYLCASSLAGLIRGTEAFFGQGTRLTVV.

The genes are TRBV7-2 and TRBJ1-2, with D hard to call. V was pared by 5 bases and J by 5 bases, with 18 bases between. The CDR3 sequence is 15 residues long. Germline values: CDR1 SGHTA, CDR2 FQGNSA. CDR3: CASSGGRSLRYGYTF. CDR3 coding DNA: TGTGCCAGCAGCGGCGGTAGGAGCCTTAGGTATGGCTACACCTTC.

This clone is a singleton in its sample. The chain carries TRBV30 and TRBJ2-5; D may be TRBD2 (5 bases). Trimming shortened V by 5 bases and J by 7 bases, and 11 bases separated the two germline ends. CDR1 GTSNPN and CDR2 SVGIG come from the germline V gene (reference sequence). This CDR3 has 11 residues. The CDR3 sequence is CAWGRPGTQYF. CDR3 DNA: TGTGCCTGGGGGAGACCTGGGACCCAGTACTTC.

The J gene is TRBJ1-1, the V gene TRBV29-1, with a tentative D call TRBD1 (5 bases). Looked up from germline, CDR1 is SQVTM and CDR2 is ANQGSEA. CDR3 length equals 11 residues. Trimming shortened V by 2 bases and J by 7 bases, and 8 bases separated the two germline ends. The CDR3: CSVERGVEAFF. CDR3 nucleotide sequence: TGCAGCGTTGAAAGGGGCGTTGAAGCTTTCTTT. The full variable domain, in which reference TRBV29-1 and TRBJ1-1 provide the parts outside the CDR3, is SAVISQKPSRDICQRGTSLTIQCQVDSQVTMMFWYRQQPGQSLTLIATANQGSEATYESGFVIDKFPISRPNLTFSTLTVSNMSPEDSSIYLCSVERGVEAFFGQGTRLTVV.

This clone was recorded once. The chain combines TRBV7-9 with TRBJ2-7; D is perhaps TRBD1 (6 bases). Per germline, CDR1 SEHNR and CDR2 FQNEAQ (reference sequence). The CDR3 covers 16 residues. Trimming took 2 bases from V and 4 from J, leaving 18 bases between them. Here the CDR3 reads CASSLKTSGEWYEQYF. The CDR3 bases are TGTGCCAGCAGCTTAAAGACTTCAGGGGAGTGGTACGAGCAGTACTTC. Variable domain in full (rest from reference TRBV7-9 and TRBJ2-7): DTGVSQNPRHKITKRGQNVTFRCDPISEHNRLYWYRQTLGQGPEFLTYFQNEAQLEKSRLLSDRFSAERPKGSFSTLEIQRTEQGDSAMYLCASSLKTSGEWYEQYFGPGTRLTVT.

This chain links TRBV6-1 with TRBJ1-1, with TRBD1 identical over 7 bases. Germline CDR1 and CDR2: MNHNS and SASEGT. The ends lost 2 bases at V and 3 bases at J; junction bases unmatched: 0. The CDR3 is 13 amino acids. CDR3 region: CASSEQGDTEAFF. CDR3 in DNA: TGTGCCAGCAGTGAACAGGGGGACACTGAAGCTTTCTTT.

J is TRBJ2-7 and V is TRBV28; possibly TRBD2 for D (6 bases). V was shortened by 3 bases and J by 7 bases, with 13 bases between the two germline ends. The CDR3 covers 13 residues. Per the germline V gene, CDR1 is MDHEN and CDR2 is SYDVKM. This CDR3 reads CASSLDGSGEQYF. CDR3 bases: TGTGCCAGCAGTTTGGACGGGAGTGGGGAGCAGTACTTC.

This chain joins TRBV27 and TRBJ2-7, with TRBD1 identical over 9 bases. With V trimmed by 5 bases and J by 0 bases, 5 bases remained unmatched. The CDR3 sequence is 15 residues long. CDR1 and CDR2 from the germline V gene are MNHEY and SMNVEV (reference sequence). CDR3 in amino acids: CASSPGQGISYEQYF. The CDR3 DNA reads TGTGCCAGCAGTCCCGGACAGGGGATCTCCTACGAGCAGTACTTC.

The chain links TRBV5-1 to TRBJ2-7, with TRBD1 as a possible D gene (6 bases). CDR1 is SGHRS, CDR2 YFSETQ, per germline. The CDR3 has 16 amino acids. V was clipped by 1 base and J by 0 bases, with 14 bases between them. CDR3 sequence: CASSLTPDRFSYEQYF. DNA for the CDR3: TGCGCCAGCAGCTTGACCCCTGACAGGTTCTCCTACGAGCAGTACTTC.

V usage is TRBV2 and J usage is TRBJ2-7, with 10 positions matching TRBD2. The germline V gene has CDR1 SNHLY and CDR2 FYNNEI. The CDR3 is 18 amino acids. Germline trimming cut 4 bases from V and 5 bases from J; bases unmatched to any gene: 17. The CDR3 nucleotides are TGTGCCAGCAGTGGGGGTCTAGCGGGAGTCCTCTTTCTCGACGAGCAGTACTTC. This gives the protein CASSGGLAGVLFLDEQYF.

The chain couples TRBV5-1 to TRBJ2-7; D remains unclear. V lost 2 bases, J lost 0 bases, and 9 bases lay in between. The CDR3 loop spans 14 amino acids. CDR1 is SGHRS and CDR2 is YFSETQ in the germline V gene. CDR3 in DNA: TGCGCCAGCAGCTTCGGCGGTAGCTCCTACGAGCAGTACTTC. It is translated as CASSFGGSSYEQYF.

The rearrangement links TRBV14 to TRBJ2-7; 8 nucleotides align to TRBD1. CDR1 SGHDN and CDR2 FVKESK come from the germline V gene. Losses at the gene ends were 4 bases for V and 2 bases for J; bases not matched to a gene: 7. The CDR3 sequence is 15 residues long. The CDR3 region is CASSPWTGKTYEQYF. CDR3 sequence (DNA): TGTGCCAGCAGCCCCTGGACAGGGAAAACCTACGAGCAGTACTTC.

This chain uses TRBV27 with TRBJ2-7; no clear D gene. The CDR3 consists of 13 residues. V dropped 1 base and J dropped 4 bases, with 8 bases sitting between them. Germline CDR1 reads MNHEY; CDR2 reads SMNVEV (reference sequence). CDR3 sequence: CASSLFVRYEQYF. The CDR3 DNA reads TGTGCCAGCAGTTTATTTGTCAGGTACGAGCAGTACTTC.

The chain links TRBV15 to TRBJ2-6; D not certain. Germline values: CDR1 LNHNV, CDR2 YYDKDF (reference sequence). This CDR3 comprises 14 residues. V was cut by 5 bases and J by 1 base, with 6 bases left in between. In DNA form, the CDR3 reads TGTGCCACCAGCCTTTCTTCTGGGGCCAACGTCCTGACTTTC. This translates into CATSLSSGANVLTF. The complete variable domain, with remaining parts taken from reference TRBV15 and TRBJ2-6, reads DAMVIQNPRYQVTQFGKPVTLSCSQTLNHNVMYWYQQKSSQAPKLLFHYYDKDFNNEADTPDNFQSRRPNTSFCFLDIRSPGLGDTAMYLCATSLSSGANVLTFGAGSRLTVL.

The chain combines TRBV18 with TRBJ2-5; D might be TRBD2 (5 bases). The V and J ends lost 3 bases and 2 bases respectively, with 10 bases between them. CDR3 size: 14 residues. Germline loops: CDR1 KGHSH, CDR2 LQKENI. Here the CDR3 reads CASSPSRGQETQYF. The CDR3 DNA is TGTGCCAGCTCACCTAGTCGGGGTCAAGAGACCCAGTACTTC. The full variable domain, its missing parts supplied by reference TRBV18 and TRBJ2-5, is NAGVMQNPRHLVRRRGQEARLRCSPMKGHSHVYWYRQLPEEGLKFMVYLQKENIIDESGMPKERFSAEFPKEGPSILRIQQVVRGDSAAYFCASSPSRGQETQYFGPGTRLLVL.

The V gene is TRBV7-8, the J gene TRBJ2-7; TRBD2 matches at 9 bases. The CDR3 sequence is 15 residues long. V was clipped by 6 bases and J by 0 bases; unmatched bases: 6. Germline lookup yields CDR1 SGHVS and CDR2 FQNEAQ. In nucleotides, the CDR3 is TGTGCCAGCAGTCAGATAGCGGGGGCCTCCTACGAGCAGTACTTC. This encodes CASSQIAGASYEQYF. Variable domain in full (rest from reference TRBV7-8 and TRBJ2-7): GAGVSQSPRYKVAKRGQDVALRCDPISGHVSLFWYQQALGQGPEFLTYFQNEAQLDKSGLPSDRFFAERPEGSVSTLKIQRTQQEDSAVYLCASSQIAGASYEQYFGPGTRLTVT.

V gene TRBV9 combines with J gene TRBJ2-2, with D possibly matching TRBD2 (6 bases). This CDR3 comprises 15 residues. V was cut by 0 bases and J by 2 bases, with 8 bases left in between. Germline CDR1 is SGDLS and CDR2 is YYNGEE. CDR3 in DNA: TGTGCCAGCAGCGTAGGTGGGACTAACACCGGGGAGCTGTTTTTT. Its protein product is CASSVGGTNTGELFF.